This T cell receptor (beta chain) was captured by sequencing in a study of neurological immune-mediated disorders. Germline assignment: CDR1 SQVTM and CDR2 ANQGSEA. Germline trimming cut 6 bases from V and 5 bases from J; bases unmatched to any gene: 5. The CDR3 runs to 15 residues. This clonotype appeared many times. Its antigen is still unknown. Each TCR transcript was tagged with a 10-nucleotide random UMI during 5'RACE. TCRdb called the 5' RACE reads again in MiXCR, with one record for every CDR3 protein. Found here are around 100,000 distinct CDR3 sequences, roughly 10% of them singletons; the top ten hold more than 2.5%. Whole-study findings and limits: The greatest TCR clonal expansion occurred in HTLV-1-associated myelopathy and the least in multiple sclerosis, which fell below healthy controls.

The time point: longitudinal time-point 3. PBMCs stored at -80 C, 2 million in total, were the source of the unsorted libraries. The origin of this receptor is a female donor with HTLV-1-associated myelopathy (HAM/TSP). The material sequenced was PBMCs. The chain joins TRBV29-1 to TRBJ2-1; 15 bases fit TRBD2. CDR3 bases: TGCAGCGTCCCCCGGACTAGCGGGGGGGACAATGAGCAGTTCTTC. Its protein product is CSVPRTSGGDNEQFF.